The 23 T cell receptor beta chains below all came from one sample that was sequenced in a study of control samples from healthy donors and cancer patients. TCRdb's copy holds only in-frame clones and misses some; the assay was immunoSEQ multiplex PCR. In the table there are some 95,000 clones, 75% to 85% of which are singletons. Specimen: blood. The receptors stem from a woman in her twenties or thirties in good health.

Only one count was recorded for this clone. Germline and junction disagree at one end, which may indicate a read error. The V call is TRBV11-2, the J call TRBJ1-6; D might be TRBD1 (5 bases). This CDR3 has 16 amino acids. Germline lookup yields CDR1 SGHAT and CDR2 FQNNGV. The CDR3, as DNA: TGTGCCAGCAGCTCACCCCGACAGTCCTTTAATTCACCCCTCCACTTT. Translated: CASSSPRQSFNSPLHF. Complete variable domain (other parts from reference TRBV11-2 and TRBJ1-6): EAGVAQSPRYKIIEKRQSVAFWCNPISGHATLYWYQQILGQGPKLLIQFQNNGVVDDSQLPKDRFSAERLKGVDSTLKIQPAKLEDSAVYLCASSSPRQSFNSPLHFGNGTRLTVT.

This clone has more than one count but fewer than ten. V is TRBV6-2 or TRBV6-3 and J is TRBJ2-7; the D gene could be TRBD1 or TRBD2 (5 bases each). The CDR3 length is 13 residues. Trimming removed 6 bases at V and 6 bases at J, with 15 bases between. Per germline, CDR1 MNHEY and CDR2 SVGEGT. CDR3 region: CASSPRWGIEQYF. CDR3 in DNA: TGTGCCAGCAGCCCGCGCTGGGGGATCGAGCAGTACTTC.

On this clone itself: An end of the junction does not agree with germline; a read error may underlie this. This sequence joins TRBV30 and TRBJ1-4; D call uncertain. This CDR3 is built from 14 residues. Germline V gene lookup returns CDR1 GTSNPN and CDR2 SVGIG (reference sequence). The CDR3 nucleotides read TGTGCCGGGAGGGCGTATGGAACTAATGAAAAACTGTTTTTT. It encodes CAGRAYGTNEKLFF.

This clone was observed a few times. The V and J genes are TRBV7-2 and TRBJ1-6; D is perhaps TRBD1 (6 bases). Germline assignment: CDR1 SGHTA and CDR2 FQGNSA. V was shortened by 3 bases and J by 7 bases, with 10 bases between the two germline ends. This CDR3 is built from 14 residues. The CDR3: CASSFGGMNSPLHF. The CDR3 nucleotides read TGTGCCAGCAGCTTCGGGGGCATGAATTCACCCCTCCACTTT.

In DNA form, the CDR3 reads TGTGCCAGCTCACTACAGGGCACTGGAAACACCATATATTTT. Translating gives CASSLQGTGNTIYF. V gene TRBV18 combines with J gene TRBJ1-3; the D gene is possibly TRBD1 (6 bases). The V end was cut by 4 bases, the J end by 2 bases, with 9 bases between. There are 14 residues in the CDR3. CDR1 is KGHSH and CDR2 is LQKENI in the germline V gene. Full variable domain (rest looked up from reference TRBV18 and TRBJ1-3): NAGVMQNPRHLVRRRGQEARLRCSPMKGHSHVYWYRQLPEEGLKFMVYLQKENIIDESGMPKERFSAEFPKEGPSILRIQQVVRGDSAAYFCASSLQGTGNTIYFGEGSWLTVV.

V usage is TRBV27 and J usage is TRBJ1-5; TRBD1 might be the D (5 bases). The CDR3 spans 16 residues. Germline V gives CDR1 MNHEY, CDR2 SMNVEV (reference sequence). V was trimmed by 8 bases and J by 5 bases, leaving 22 bases between them. As DNA, the CDR3 is TGTGCCAGCTCTCCTCGCCGGGGCCCGGGACATCAGCCCCAGCATTTT. It is translated as CASSPRRGPGHQPQHF.

V usage is TRBV30 and J usage is TRBJ2-5; TRBD1 is a possible D gene (6 bases). Germline assignment: CDR1 GTSNPN and CDR2 SVGIG (reference sequence). This CDR3 is built from 14 residues. Trimming pared 2 bases from V and 1 base from J, leaving 11 bases between. CDR3 coding DNA: TGTGCCTGGAGTCCCGGACAGACCCAAGAGACCCAGTACTTC. Amino acid sequence: CAWSPGQTQETQYF.

The chain combines TRBV7-9 with TRBJ2-7; D possibly uses TRBD1 or TRBD2 (5 bases each). Germline V gene lookup returns CDR1 SEHNR and CDR2 FQNEAQ (reference sequence). The length of the CDR3 is 15 residues. The germline V and J ends were trimmed by 6 bases and 2 bases, with 17 bases remaining between them. The CDR3 reads CASSQPGRPTYEQYF. CDR3 bases: TGTGCCAGCAGTCAACCGGGACGGCCGACCTACGAGCAGTACTTC.

V is TRBV19 and J is TRBJ1-1; 9 bases are shared with TRBD1. The CDR3 has 14 residues. After removal of 6 bases from V and 4 bases from J, the junction contained 6 bases not matched to a gene. Per germline, CDR1 LNHDA and CDR2 SQIVND (reference sequence). In DNA, the CDR3 is TGTGCCAGTAGGTCACAGGGGGCAAGCACTGAAGCTTTCTTT. This encodes CASRSQGASTEAFF.

The chain combines TRBV13 with TRBJ1-3; a weak D match, TRBD1 (5 bases). Trimming shortened V by 3 bases and J by 6 bases, and 12 bases separated the two germline ends. CDR1 is PRHDT and CDR2 is FYEKMQ in the germline V gene (reference sequence). The CDR3 totals 14 residues. The CDR3 reads CASSLTAEENTIYF. In nucleotides, the CDR3 is TGTGCCAGCAGCTTGACAGCTGAGGAAAACACCATATATTTT.

The chain couples TRBV30 to TRBJ2-2; D gene ambiguous. Trimming removed 3 bases at V and 6 bases at J, with 8 bases between. CDR1 and CDR2 from the germline V gene are GTSNPN and SVGIG (reference sequence). The CDR3 is 12 residues long. CDR3 in DNA: TGTGCCTGGAGAACAGTACCCGGGGAGCTGTTTTTT. It is translated as CAWRTVPGELFF.

This clone has only one observation. The chain carries TRBV11-2 and TRBJ2-5; 10 bases are shared with TRBD2. With 1 base clipped from V and 2 bases from J, the junction kept 10 bases outside the gene matches. CDR1 is SGHAT, CDR2 FQNNGV, per germline. The CDR3 has 18 amino acids. DNA of the CDR3: TGTGCCAGCAGCTTAGTGGCTAGCGGGGGCCACCGGCAAGAGACCCAGTACTTC. Encoded protein: CASSLVASGGHRQETQYF.

This rearrangement joins TRBV30 to TRBJ1-5; D gene ambiguous. The CDR3 runs 12 residues. The germline CDR1 and CDR2 sequences are GTSNPN and SVGIG (reference sequence). Trimming pared 3 bases from V and 7 bases from J, leaving 10 bases between. CDR3 region: CAWSDVDQPQHF. The CDR3 DNA is TGTGCCTGGAGCGATGTTGACCAGCCCCAGCATTTT. The complete variable domain, with remaining parts taken from reference TRBV30 and TRBJ1-5, reads SQTIHQWPATLVQPVGSPLSLECTVEGTSNPNLYWYRQAAGRGLQLLFYSVGIGQISSEVPQNLSASRPQDRQFILSSKKLLLSDSGFYLCAWSDVDQPQHFGDGTRLSIL.

The rearrangement uses TRBV6-5 and TRBJ2-7, with D unresolved. In germline, CDR1 is MNHEY, CDR2 SVGAGI. The germline V and J ends were trimmed by 7 bases and 2 bases, with 15 bases remaining between them. The CDR3 is 14 amino acids. The CDR3 DNA follows: TGTGCCAGCATGGCCGCAAGGAAAACCTACGAGCAGTACTTC. Amino acids: CASMAARKTYEQYF.

V and J are TRBV7-2 and TRBJ2-6; tentative D call: TRBD2 (6 bases). V shed 1 base and J shed 1 base, with 11 bases lying between them. This CDR3 is 17 amino acids long. The V gene's germline CDR1 is SGHTA and CDR2 FQGNSA. CDR3 coding DNA: TGTGCCAGCAGCTTAGTTCGGGCGGGGTCTGGGGCCAACGTCCTGACTTTC. It encodes CASSLVRAGSGANVLTF. Using reference TRBV7-2 and TRBJ2-6 for the parts outside the CDR3, the full variable domain is GAGVSQSPSNKVTEKGKDVELRCDPISGHTALYWYRQSLGQGLEFLIYFQGNSAPDKSGLPSDRFSAERTGGSVSTLTIQRTQQEDSAVYLCASSLVRAGSGANVLTFGAGSRLTVL.

The chain employs TRBV29-1 and TRBJ1-2; 7 nucleotides line up with TRBD1. CDR3 length: 16 residues. The trim removed 6 bases at V and 4 bases at J, leaving 17 bases unmatched. The germline V gene encodes CDR1 SQVTM and CDR2 ANQGSEA. The CDR3 is CSVGGGDSDRGYGYTF. CDR3 nucleotides: TGCAGCGTCGGAGGGGGCGACAGCGACCGAGGCTATGGCTACACCTTC.

V is TRBV4-3 and J is TRBJ2-5; TRBD2 agrees at 8 bases. CDR3 length equals 15 residues. CDR1 and CDR2 from the germline V gene are LGHNA and YSLEER. The ends lost 2 bases at V and 1 base at J; junction bases unmatched: 3. The CDR3 reads CASSQNRGGQETQYF. CDR3 sequence (DNA): TGCGCCAGCAGCCAAAACCGGGGGGGCCAAGAGACCCAGTACTTC.

The chain is built from TRBV5-1 and TRBJ1-1; no definite D call. The CDR3 totals 14 residues. From germline, CDR1 is SGHRS and CDR2 YFSETQ. V lost 5 bases and J 0 bases, leaving 11 bases between the germline ends. The CDR3 DNA sequence: TGCGCCAGCAGGGGGATGGGCTTGAACACTGAAGCTTTCTTT. It translates to CASRGMGLNTEAFF.

The chain uses TRBV20-1 and TRBJ1-1, with D unclear. This CDR3 has 11 amino acids. The V end lost 6 bases, the J end lost 1 base, and 6 bases lay between the germline ends. Germline V lookup: CDR1 DFQATT, CDR2 SNEGSKA (reference sequence). As DNA, the CDR3 is TGCAGTGCGCGCAAGAACACTGAAGCTTTCTTT. Translation gives CSARKNTEAFF.

The rearrangement joins TRBV7-2 to TRBJ1-1; 7 nucleotides agree with TRBD1. V was clipped by 2 bases and J by 5 bases; unmatched bases: 2. The CDR3 totals 13 residues. The germline V gene has CDR1 SGHTA and CDR2 FQGNSA. CDR3 amino acids: CASSLRGRTEAFF. The CDR3, as DNA: TGTGCCAGCAGCTTAAGGGGGCGGACTGAAGCTTTCTTT.

The V and J genes are TRBV12-3 or TRBV12-4 and TRBJ1-1; D uncertain. Between the trimmed V and J ends, which lost 8 bases and 2 bases, there was a span of 12 bases. The CDR3 runs 13 residues. The CDR3 DNA follows: TGTGCCAGCCTCGGGCGGGTTAACACTGAAGCTTTCTTT. Translating gives CASLGRVNTEAFF.

The chain uses TRBV2 and TRBJ2-3; TRBD1 matches at 8 bases. Looked up from germline, CDR1 is SNHLY and CDR2 is FYNNEI. The CDR3 has 15 amino acids. The V and J ends lost 6 bases and 2 bases, in that order; junction bases with no gene match: 7. In nucleotides, the CDR3 is TGTGCCAGCAGGGACGGGACAGGACCCACAGATACGCAGTATTTT. This sequence encodes CASRDGTGPTDTQYF.

The chain has TRBV5-5 and TRBJ1-2; the D is unclear. The germline V and J ends were trimmed by 0 bases and 5 bases, with 17 bases remaining between them. CDR3 length equals 16 residues. The germline V gene has CDR1 SGHKS and CDR2 YYEKEE (reference sequence). CDR3 sequence (DNA): TGTGCCAGCAGCTTGGACGATGAGCTTTGGAGGTATGGCTACACCTTC. Translation gives CASSLDDELWRYGYTF. The variable domain in full, completed from reference TRBV5-5 and TRBJ1-2, reads DAGVTQSPTHLIKTRGQQVTLRCSPISGHKSVSWYQQVLGQGPQFIFQYYEKEERGRGNFPDRFSARQFPNYSSELNVNALLLGDSALYLCASSLDDELWRYGYTFGSGTRLTVV.